This T cell receptor (beta chain) was sequenced during a study of blood T cell repertoires in COVID-19. Study as a whole: T cells, B-cell-depleted T cells, or PBMCs supplied cDNA or gDNA.

The germline gives CDR1 SGDLS, CDR2 YYNGEE. The CDR3 totals 14 residues. V was clipped by 4 bases and J by 8 bases, with 18 bases between them. The method was immunoSEQ multiplex PCR; TCRdb's version includes in-frame clones alone and lacks a portion of them. The profile shows hundreds of thousands of clones, 75% to 95% of them singletons. Sequenced: PBMCs or T cells enriched from blood (not recorded which). The rearrangement joins TRBV9 to TRBJ1-2; D perhaps matches TRBD1 (5 bases). The clonotype was recovered from a woman younger than 30 who had recovered from COVID-19. The chain's CDR3 is CASSQSDSMVGYTF. CDR3 nucleotide sequence: TGTGCCAGCAGCCAAAGCGACAGCATGGTCGGCTACACCTTC.